Below, one TCR beta chain is given with its context. This entry belongs to a study of blood T cell repertoires in COVID-19. TCRdb's table, derived via immunoSEQ multiplex PCR, lists solely in-frame clones and lacks some. This repertoire shows a few hundred thousand clones, 75% to 90% found once; its top ten account for roughly 3.9%. The CDR3 has 15 residues. Germline values: CDR1 GTSNPN, CDR2 SVGIG (reference sequence). Trimming left V 5 bases short and J 2 bases short, with 18 bases between. This TCR came from a woman aged 18-29 years with acute or convalescent COVID-19. The gene calls are TRBV30 and TRBJ1-1; D call uncertain. The sample comprised peripheral blood. CDR3 protein: CAWFSSRTANTEAFF. The DNA for the CDR3 is TGTGCCTGGTTCTCATCTCGTACAGCCAACACTGAAGCTTTCTTT.